Each of the 9 T cell receptor beta chains below was sequenced from the same sample in a study of T cells after yellow fever vaccination (dated by TCRdb to about 2019). Read against the paper, the sample's treatment or condition label means: live attenuated yellow fever vaccine strain. The library was made by 5' RACE. TCRdb shows the sequencer as Illumina HiSeq 2500. Through fastp at Q25 and MiXCR, TCRdb rebuilt clones from the public reads, retaining in-frame beta chains. Every CDR3 protein is listed once, alongside the most common genes and DNA of its rows. This sample gives 450,000 to 650,000 distinct CDR3 sequences in total; around an eighth of them show up just once. The ten largest make up more than 13% of the sample. This specimen was PBMCs, taken on the day of the yellow fever booster vaccination. The receptors originated from a man aged 30 to 39 who received the YFV17D yellow fever vaccine.

V is TRBV20-1 and J is TRBJ2-3; the D is unclear. Trimming left V 5 bases short and J 8 bases short, with 20 bases between. The CDR3 has 14 residues. Germline CDR1 is DFQATT and CDR2 is SNEGSKA (reference sequence). In DNA form, the CDR3 reads TGCAGTGCTGAAAAGGGTCCGGGCCCGGGTACGCAGTATTTT. Its protein product is CSAEKGPGPGTQYF.

The V gene is TRBV3-1, the J gene TRBJ2-1; a weak D match, TRBD1 (7 bases). V dropped 0 bases and J dropped 2 bases, with 11 bases sitting between them. The CDR3 spans 16 residues. Germline loops: CDR1 LGHDT, CDR2 YNNKEL (reference sequence). CDR3 bases: TGTGCCAGCAGCCAAGATCCAGGGGGGACCTACAATGAGCAGTTCTTC. Translating it yields CASSQDPGGTYNEQFF.

This clonotype was observed a few times. The genes are TRBV11-3 and TRBJ2-1, with 7 bases that match TRBD2. The CDR3 covers 15 residues. From germline, CDR1 is SGHNT and CDR2 YENEEA. V lost 4 bases and J lost 5; bases outside the gene matches: 8. Written as DNA, the CDR3 is TGTGCCAGCAGCTATCGGGGGGAGGCGAACAATGAGCAGTTCTTC. The encoded protein is CASSYRGEANNEQFF.

This clonotype was detected a few times. The chain is built from TRBV25-1 and TRBJ2-3; D is unclear. This CDR3 has 12 amino acids. Trimming removed 6 bases at V and 5 bases at J, with 9 bases between. Germline CDR1 and CDR2: MGHDK and SYGVNS. The CDR3 nucleotides read TGTGCCAGCAGCCCCACCTTAGATACGCAGTATTTT. Translated: CASSPTLDTQYF.

The chain has TRBV24-1 and TRBJ2-1; 9 positions agree with TRBD2. The CDR3 consists of 17 residues. After removal of 0 bases from V and 8 bases from J, the junction contained 10 bases not matched to a gene. CDR1 is KGHDR and CDR2 is SFDVKD in the germline V gene. CDR3 DNA: TGTGCCACCAGTGATTTGCAAACCCGCGGGAGGGCCGATGAGCAGTTCTTC. As protein: CATSDLQTRGRADEQFF.

The chain couples TRBV6-2 or TRBV6-3 to TRBJ2-7; TRBD1 is a possible D gene (5 bases). The V and J ends lost 0 bases and 2 bases respectively, with 8 bases between them. Germline assignment: CDR1 MNHEY and CDR2 SVGEGT. This CDR3 is built from 14 residues. The CDR3 sequence: CASSYSQGPYEQYF. The CDR3 bases are TGTGCCAGCAGTTACTCTCAGGGTCCCTACGAGCAGTACTTC.

This clonotype came up a few times. This sequence joins TRBV6-5 and TRBJ2-7; no firm D call. Germline values: CDR1 MNHEY, CDR2 SVGAGI. CDR3 length: 14 amino acids. V was shortened by 0 bases and J by 2 bases, with 8 bases between the two germline ends. CDR3 sequence reads: CASSYSGRTYEQYF. DNA for the CDR3: TGTGCCAGCAGTTACTCGGGTCGGACCTACGAGCAGTACTTC.

The chain recombines TRBV29-1 with TRBJ2-5; a weak D match, TRBD2 (5 bases). This CDR3 region has 13 residues. V lost 8 bases and J 7 bases, leaving 20 bases between the germline ends. Germline V gene data show CDR1 as SQVTM and CDR2 as ANQGSEA. CDR3 DNA: TGCAGCACCGAGGGTGGTGACTGGGGGACCCAGTACTTC. Amino acids: CSTEGGDWGTQYF. Combining the CDR3 with reference TRBV29-1 and TRBJ2-5 gives the whole variable domain SAVISQKPSRDICQRGTSLTIQCQVDSQVTMMFWYRQQPGQSLTLIATANQGSEATYESGFVIDKFPISRPNLTFSTLTVSNMSPEDSSIYLCSTEGGDWGTQYFGPGTRLLVL.

This clonotype was seen only a few times. The chain couples TRBV29-1 to TRBJ2-1, with 9 nucleotides matching TRBD2. Germline loops: CDR1 SQVTM, CDR2 ANQGSEA. There are 14 residues in the CDR3. The junction had 7 bases not matched to a gene; V was cut back by 4 bases and J by 6 bases. CDR3 amino acids: CSVVGTSHGNEQFF. In DNA form, the CDR3 reads TGCAGCGTTGTCGGGACTAGCCATGGCAATGAGCAGTTCTTC.